The clone carrying this T cell receptor (beta chain) was counted a single time. Profiled with immunoSEQ multiplex PCR; TCRdb holds only in-frame clones, not every one. The table records around 20,000 clones, 89% of them present only once. With 9 bases removed from V and 0 bases from J, the gap between germline ends came to 17 bases. Germline V gene data show CDR1 as LNHDA and CDR2 as SQIVND (reference sequence). The CDR3 is 16 residues long. This record comes from a study of blood T cell repertoires in COVID-19. Study-level background: Sources were T cells, B-cell-depleted T cells, or PBMCs; the material itself was cDNA or gDNA.

J is TRBJ1-4 and V is TRBV19, with a possible D match to TRBD1 (6 bases). This TCR was sampled from a human donor with active COVID-19. The donor label of this sample is uncertain. What was sequenced was peripheral blood. CDR3 in DNA: TGTGCCAGCACCGGGACAAGGACCCCAACTAATGAAAAACTGTTTTTT. Translation gives CASTGTRTPTNEKLFF. Complete variable domain (other parts from reference TRBV19 and TRBJ1-4): DGGITQSPKYLFRKEGQNVTLSCEQNLNHDAMYWYRQDPGQGLRLIYYSQIVNDFQKGDIAEGYSVSREKKESFPLTVTSAQKNPTAFYLCASTGTRTPTNEKLFFGSGTQLSVL.